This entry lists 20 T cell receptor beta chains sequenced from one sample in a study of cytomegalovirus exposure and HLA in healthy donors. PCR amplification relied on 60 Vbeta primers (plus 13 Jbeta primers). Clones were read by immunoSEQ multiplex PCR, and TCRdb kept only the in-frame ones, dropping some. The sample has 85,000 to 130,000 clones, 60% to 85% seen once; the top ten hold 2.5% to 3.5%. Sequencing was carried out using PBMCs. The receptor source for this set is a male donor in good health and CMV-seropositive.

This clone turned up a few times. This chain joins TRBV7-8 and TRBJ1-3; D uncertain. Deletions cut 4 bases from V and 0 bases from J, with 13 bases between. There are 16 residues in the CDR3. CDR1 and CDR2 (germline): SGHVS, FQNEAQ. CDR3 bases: TGTGCCAGCAGCTACGGGGTGTCGGGCTCTGGAAACACCATATATTTT. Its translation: CASSYGVSGSGNTIYF. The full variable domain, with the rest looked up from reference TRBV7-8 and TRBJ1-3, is GAGVSQSPRYKVAKRGQDVALRCDPISGHVSLFWYQQALGQGPEFLTYFQNEAQLDKSGLPSDRFFAERPEGSVSTLKIQRTQQEDSAVYLCASSYGVSGSGNTIYFGEGSWLTVV.

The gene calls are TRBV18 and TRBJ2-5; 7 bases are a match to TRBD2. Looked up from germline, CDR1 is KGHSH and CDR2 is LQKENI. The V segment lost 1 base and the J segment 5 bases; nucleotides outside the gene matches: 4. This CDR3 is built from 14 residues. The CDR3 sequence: CASSPQNGRETQYF. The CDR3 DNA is TGTGCCAGCTCACCACAAAACGGGAGGGAGACCCAGTACTTC.

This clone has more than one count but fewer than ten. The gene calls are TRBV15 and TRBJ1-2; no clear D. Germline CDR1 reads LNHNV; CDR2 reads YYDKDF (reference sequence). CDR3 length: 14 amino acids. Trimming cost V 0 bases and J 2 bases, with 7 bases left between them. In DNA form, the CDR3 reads TGTGCCACCAGCAGAGATCTCCAGAACTATGGCTACACCTTC. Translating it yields CATSRDLQNYGYTF.

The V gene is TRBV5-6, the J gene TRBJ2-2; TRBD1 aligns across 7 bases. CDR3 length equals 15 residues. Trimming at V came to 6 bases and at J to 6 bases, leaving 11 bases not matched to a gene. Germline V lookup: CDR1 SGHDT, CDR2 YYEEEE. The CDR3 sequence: CASTETGKFSGELFF. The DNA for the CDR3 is TGTGCCAGCACCGAGACAGGGAAGTTTTCCGGGGAGCTGTTTTTT.

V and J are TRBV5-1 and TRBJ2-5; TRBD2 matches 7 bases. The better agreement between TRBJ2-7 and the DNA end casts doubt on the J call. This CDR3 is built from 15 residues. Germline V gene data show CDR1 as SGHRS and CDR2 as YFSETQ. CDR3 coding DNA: TGCGCCAGCAGCCAACCTATCGGGAGGACCTACGAGCAGTACTTC. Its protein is CASSQPIGRTYEQYF.

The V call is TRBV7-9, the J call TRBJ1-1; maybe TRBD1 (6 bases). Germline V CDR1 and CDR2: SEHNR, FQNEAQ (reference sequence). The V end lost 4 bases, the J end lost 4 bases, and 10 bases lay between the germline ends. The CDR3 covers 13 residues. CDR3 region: CASSYAGATEAFF. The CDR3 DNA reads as TGTGCCAGCAGCTATGCAGGGGCCACTGAAGCTTTCTTT. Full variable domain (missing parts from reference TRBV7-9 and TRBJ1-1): DTGVSQNPRHKITKRGQNVTFRCDPISEHNRLYWYRQTLGQGPEFLTYFQNEAQLEKSRLLSDRFSAERPKGSFSTLEIQRTEQGDSAMYLCASSYAGATEAFFGQGTRLTVV.

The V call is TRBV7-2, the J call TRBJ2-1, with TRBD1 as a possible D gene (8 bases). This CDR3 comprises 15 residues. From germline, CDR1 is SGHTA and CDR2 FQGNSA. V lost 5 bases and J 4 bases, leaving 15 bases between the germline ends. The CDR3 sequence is CASSKGGDRYNEQFF. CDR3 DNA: TGTGCCAGCAGCAAAGGGGGGGACAGGTACAATGAGCAGTTCTTC.

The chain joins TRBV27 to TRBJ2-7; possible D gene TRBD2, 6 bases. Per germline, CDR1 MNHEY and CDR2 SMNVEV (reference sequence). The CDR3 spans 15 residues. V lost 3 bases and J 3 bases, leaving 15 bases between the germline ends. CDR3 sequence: CASSLATSGHYEQYF. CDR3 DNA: TGTGCCAGCAGTTTGGCGACTAGTGGCCACTACGAGCAGTACTTC.

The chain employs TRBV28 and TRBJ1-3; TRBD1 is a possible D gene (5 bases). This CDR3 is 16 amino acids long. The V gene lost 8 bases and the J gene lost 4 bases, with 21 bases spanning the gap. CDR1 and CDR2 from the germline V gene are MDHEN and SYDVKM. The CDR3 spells CASYPVGGAGGNTIYF. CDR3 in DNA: TGTGCCAGCTACCCAGTGGGAGGGGCTGGGGGAAACACCATATATTTT.

This CDR3 reads CASSSTLNTEAFF. The DNA for the CDR3 is TGTGCCAGCAGTTCTACCCTGAACACTGAAGCTTTCTTT. The chain combines TRBV6-6 with TRBJ1-1, with no clear D. CDR1 is MNHNY, CDR2 SVGAGI, per germline (reference sequence). This CDR3 is built from 13 residues. Trimming took off 4 bases at V and 0 bases at J, with 6 bases between the two ends.

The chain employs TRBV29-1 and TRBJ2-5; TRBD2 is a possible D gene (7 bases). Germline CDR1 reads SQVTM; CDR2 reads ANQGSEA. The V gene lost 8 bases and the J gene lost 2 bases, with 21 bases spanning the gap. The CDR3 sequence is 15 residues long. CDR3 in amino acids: CSILGGRRVQETQYF. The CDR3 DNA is TGCAGCATCCTGGGGGGGCGGCGGGTACAAGAGACCCAGTACTTC.

The CDR3 spells CASITSGASKQYF. The CDR3, as DNA: TGTGCCAGCATAACTAGCGGCGCATCTAAGCAGTACTTC. The chain couples TRBV7-2 to TRBJ2-7, with 8 bases lining up with TRBD2. Germline lookup yields CDR1 SGHTA and CDR2 FQGNSA. Trimming cost V 7 bases and J 8 bases; bases outside gene matches: 10. CDR3 size: 13 residues.

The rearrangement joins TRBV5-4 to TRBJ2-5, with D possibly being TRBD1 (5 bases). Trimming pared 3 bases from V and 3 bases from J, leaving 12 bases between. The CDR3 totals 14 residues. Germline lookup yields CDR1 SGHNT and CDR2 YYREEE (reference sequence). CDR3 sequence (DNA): TGTGCCAGCAGCTCCAGGGTATCGGAAGAGACCCAGTACTTC. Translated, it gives CASSSRVSEETQYF.

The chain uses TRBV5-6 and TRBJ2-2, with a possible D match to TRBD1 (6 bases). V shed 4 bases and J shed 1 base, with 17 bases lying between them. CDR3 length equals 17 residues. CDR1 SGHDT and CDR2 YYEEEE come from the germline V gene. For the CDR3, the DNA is TGTGCCAGCAGCCCGGACAGTAGGCTGATGAACACCGGGGAGCTGTTTTTT. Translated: CASSPDSRLMNTGELFF.

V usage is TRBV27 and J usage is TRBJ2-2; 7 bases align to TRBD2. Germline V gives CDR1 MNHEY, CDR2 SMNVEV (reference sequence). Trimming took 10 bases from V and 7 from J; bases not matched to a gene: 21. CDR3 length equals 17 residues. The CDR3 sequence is CATSTQLGGSFSGELFF. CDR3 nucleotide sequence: TGTGCCACTTCAACCCAGCTCGGCGGGAGCTTCAGCGGGGAGCTGTTTTTT.

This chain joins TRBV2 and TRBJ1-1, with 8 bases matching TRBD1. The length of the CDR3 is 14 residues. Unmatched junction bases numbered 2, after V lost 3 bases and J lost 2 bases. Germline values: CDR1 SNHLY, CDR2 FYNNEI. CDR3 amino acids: CASSEDRANTEAFF. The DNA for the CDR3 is TGTGCCAGCAGTGAGGACAGGGCAAACACTGAAGCTTTCTTT.

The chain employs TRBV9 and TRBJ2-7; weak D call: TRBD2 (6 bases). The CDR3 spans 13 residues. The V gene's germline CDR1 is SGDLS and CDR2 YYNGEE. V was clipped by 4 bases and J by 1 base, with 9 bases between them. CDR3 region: CASSWGVSYEQYF. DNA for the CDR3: TGTGCCAGCAGCTGGGGGGTGTCCTACGAGCAGTACTTC.

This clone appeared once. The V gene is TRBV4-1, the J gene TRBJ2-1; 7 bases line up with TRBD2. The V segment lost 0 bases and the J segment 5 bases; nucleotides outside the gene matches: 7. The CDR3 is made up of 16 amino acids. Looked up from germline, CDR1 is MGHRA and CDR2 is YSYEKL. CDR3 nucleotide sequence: TGCGCCAGCAGCCAAGAGCTCGGCGGGGGAGACAATGAGCAGTTCTTC. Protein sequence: CASSQELGGGDNEQFF.

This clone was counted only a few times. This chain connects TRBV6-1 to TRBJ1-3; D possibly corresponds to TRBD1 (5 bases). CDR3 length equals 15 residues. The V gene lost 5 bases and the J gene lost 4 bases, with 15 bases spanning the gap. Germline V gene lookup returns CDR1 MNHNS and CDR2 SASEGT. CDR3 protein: CASSIYRSAGNTIYF. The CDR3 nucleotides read TGTGCCAGCAGTATCTACAGGAGCGCCGGAAACACCATATATTTT.

The CDR3 loop reads CASSGGTGGYQPQHF. The CDR3 DNA follows: TGTGCCAGCAGCGGAGGGACAGGGGGCTATCAGCCCCAGCATTTT. The chain couples TRBV5-8 to TRBJ1-5; 12 bases map to TRBD1. The germline CDR1 and CDR2 sequences are SGHTS and YDEGEE. This CDR3 contains 15 residues. V shed 4 bases, J shed 5 bases, and the junction held 4 bases outside the gene matches.